This entry lists 10 T cell receptor beta chains sequenced from one sample in a study of human thymus T cells. The study used thymus tissue resected during corrective heart surgery. Produced via immunoSEQ multiplex PCR; TCRdb's table is partial and in-frame only. This table has roughly 77,000 clones, 85% to 95% appearing once. Input material: thymus tissue. The receptors come from a girl younger than two with a congenital heart defect but otherwise immunologically healthy.

The J gene is TRBJ2-7, the V gene TRBV7-2; TRBD2 aligns across 14 bases. The J segment lost 7 bases and the V segment lost 7 bases, leaving 6 bases of the junction unmatched. The CDR3 covers 14 residues. Germline CDR1 is SGHTA and CDR2 is FQGNSA. The CDR3, as DNA: TGTGCCAGCATCTCCGGGACTAGCGGGAGTGAGCAGTACTTC. It is translated as CASISGTSGSEQYF.

The CDR3 nucleotides read TGTGCCAGCAGCCAAGGCCTCCCCCCGATACTCACAGATACGCAGTATTTT. This sequence encodes CASSQGLPPILTDTQYF. The V call is TRBV14, the J call TRBJ2-3; D uncertain. CDR1 is SGHDN, CDR2 FVKESK, per germline. V dropped 1 base and J dropped 2 bases, with 16 bases sitting between them. This CDR3 region has 17 residues.

The V call is TRBV6-6, the J call TRBJ2-5; TRBD1 aligns across 10 bases. The V gene end was trimmed by 6 bases and the J gene end by 3 bases; junction bases not matched to a gene: 10. The length of the CDR3 is 16 residues. Germline V gene sequence: CDR1 MNHNY, CDR2 SVGAGI (reference sequence). This CDR3 reads CASRSTGQGTKETQYF. CDR3 nucleotides: TGTGCCAGCAGATCAACGGGACAGGGGACGAAAGAGACCCAGTACTTC.

This sequence joins TRBV19 and TRBJ1-5; 9 nucleotides align to TRBD1. With V trimmed by 7 bases and J by 2 bases, 6 bases remained unmatched. CDR1 and CDR2 from the germline V gene are LNHDA and SQIVND (reference sequence). The length of the CDR3 is 15 residues. This CDR3 reads CASTIGDRGNQPQHF. The CDR3, as DNA: TGTGCCAGTACCATAGGGGACAGGGGCAATCAGCCCCAGCATTTT.

V is TRBV30 and J is TRBJ2-3; D remains ambiguous. The CDR3 length is 16 residues. Germline lookup yields CDR1 GTSNPN and CDR2 SVGIG (reference sequence). Trimming removed 0 bases from V and 6 bases from J, with 19 bases in between. CDR3 amino acids: CAWSVRTVGKVDTQYF. CDR3 nucleotides: TGTGCCTGGAGTGTCAGGACGGTGGGGAAAGTCGATACGCAGTATTTT.

This chain joins TRBV6-5 and TRBJ2-7, with D tentatively TRBD1 (5 bases). Germline V gene sequence: CDR1 MNHEY, CDR2 SVGAGI. The CDR3 is made up of 15 amino acids. V was shortened by 4 bases and J by 1 base, with 14 bases between the two germline ends. In DNA, the CDR3 is TGTGCCAGCAGTTTGCAGGGCAAAGGGTCCTACGAGCAGTACTTC. Its translation is CASSLQGKGSYEQYF.

The rearrangement joins TRBV27 to TRBJ2-7; 10 positions agree with TRBD2. After removal of 5 bases from V and 5 bases from J, the junction contained 15 bases not matched to a gene. Germline V lookup: CDR1 MNHEY, CDR2 SMNVEV (reference sequence). This CDR3 spans 17 amino acids. CDR3 in amino acids: CASSPTSSSGSLHEQYF. CDR3 in DNA: TGTGCCAGCAGTCCAACCTCTTCTAGCGGGAGTCTTCACGAGCAGTACTTC.

The chain recombines TRBV11-1 with TRBJ2-5, with TRBD2 as a possible D gene (5 bases). Looked up from germline, CDR1 is SGHAT and CDR2 is FQDESV (reference sequence). The length of the CDR3 is 17 residues. V was shortened by 1 base and J by 3 bases, with 18 bases between the two germline ends. The CDR3 reads CASSLDLTGEKKETQYF. The DNA of the CDR3 is TGTGCCAGCAGCTTAGACTTGACCGGGGAAAAAAAAGAGACCCAGTACTTC.

The rearrangement joins TRBV7-9 to TRBJ1-1; no firm D call. Germline-derived CDR1 and CDR2 are SEHNR and FQNEAQ (reference sequence). The CDR3 is 14 residues long. V dropped 2 bases and J dropped 3 bases, with 10 bases sitting between them. CDR3 region: CASSLWGSDTEAFF. The CDR3 nucleotides are TGTGCCAGCAGCTTATGGGGATCTGACACTGAAGCTTTCTTT.

V gene TRBV5-8 combines with J gene TRBJ2-5; 7 bases are shared with TRBD1. The V segment lost 0 bases and the J segment 4 bases; nucleotides outside the gene matches: 9. This CDR3 contains 16 residues. Per the germline V gene, CDR1 is SGHTS and CDR2 is YDEGEE. The CDR3: CASSLGWGQSIETQYF. The DNA for the CDR3 is TGTGCCAGCAGCTTGGGTTGGGGACAGTCCATAGAGACCCAGTACTTC.